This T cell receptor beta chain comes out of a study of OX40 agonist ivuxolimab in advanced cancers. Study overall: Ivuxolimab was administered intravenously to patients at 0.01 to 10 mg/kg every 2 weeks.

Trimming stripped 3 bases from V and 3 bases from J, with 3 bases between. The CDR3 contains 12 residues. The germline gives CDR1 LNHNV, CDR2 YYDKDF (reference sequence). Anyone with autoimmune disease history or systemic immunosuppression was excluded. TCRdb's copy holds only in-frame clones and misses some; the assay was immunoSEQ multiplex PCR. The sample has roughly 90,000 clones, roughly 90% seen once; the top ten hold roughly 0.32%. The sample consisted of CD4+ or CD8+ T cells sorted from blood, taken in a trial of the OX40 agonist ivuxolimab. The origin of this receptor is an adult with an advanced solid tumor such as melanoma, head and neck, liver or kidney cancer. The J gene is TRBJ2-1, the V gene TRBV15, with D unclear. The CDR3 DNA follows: TGTGCCACCAGCAGTATCTACAATGAGCAGTTCTTC. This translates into CATSSIYNEQFF.